This section outlines one TCR beta chain sequence together with its context. This record comes from a study of control samples from healthy donors and cancer patients. Produced via immunoSEQ multiplex PCR; TCRdb's table is partial and in-frame only. The sample includes about 78,000 clones, about 89% of them seen just once. V lost 6 bases and J lost 4, with 15 bases in between. The germline CDR1 and CDR2 sequences are SEHNR and FQNEAQ (reference sequence). CDR3 size: 14 residues. This clonotype was obtained from a woman aged 55 to 70 in good health. Sequencing was done on a sample of blood. The chain recombines TRBV7-9 with TRBJ1-2; D ambiguous. The CDR3, as DNA: TGTGCCAGCAGTCCGGACCTGCGAGTCTATGGCTACACCTTC. Translated: CASSPDLRVYGYTF.